This record concerns one T cell receptor beta chain sequence. This clone's antigen is unknown. Base qualities are not at hand, and no much larger clone is one base apart. This sample is drawn from a study of blood T cell repertoires in COVID-19 (TCRdb year 2020). Regarding the research as a whole: Samples covering the acute and convalescent phases of COVID-19 were provided by collaborators in the United States, Italy and Spain. The sample metadata nearly always contained a de-identified subject ID, COVID-19 status, age in years and sex. The material from the prospective study consisted of cDNA or gDNA derived from T cells, B-cell-depleted T cells, or PBMCs. The repertoires were released in a freely available public database meant as a resource for research on the immune response to SARS-CoV-2. Subjects who had been exposed to COVID-19, were actively infected with it, or had recovered from it provided the deeply sampled blood TCRbeta repertoires that made up the dataset. HLA class I and class II types, where available, came from metadata supplied by the sample provider rather than from assay-based typing. The samples were drawn from the first 160 participants of the ongoing ImmuneRACE study and from 950 to 1,500 subjects provided by 6 global collaborators.

Participants in the prospective study were aged roughly 18 to 89 years, lived in 24 United States geographic areas, and enrolled through a virtual design. In the prospective study, cohorts were assigned on the basis of participant-reported clinical history obtained from a screening survey and a study questionnaire. Mobile phlebotomists in the prospective study collected whole blood, serum and a nasopharyngeal or oropharyngeal swab from every participant. Over a roughly 2-month period, participants in the prospective study had the option of providing additional blood draws and questionnaires. Before DNA extraction, blood samples from the prospective study were shipped at room temperature or frozen. TCRbeta CDR3 regions were amplified from genomic DNA by means of the immunoSEQ Assay, a bias-controlled multiplex PCR. In the source study's methods: The number of nucleated cells in each sample was estimated from the amplification of reference gene primers within the assay. To quantify the absolute abundance of each unique TCRbeta CDR3 rearrangement, sequence reads were collapsed and filtered. For each sample, productive Simpson clonality was calculated as the square root of Simpson's diversity index across productive rearrangements. In TCRdb, the immuneACCESS table is reduced to in-frame sequences with V and J assigned. These tables do not hold every clone; where another copy was compared, an unresolved V gene accounts for under half, and the others remain unexplained. V and J calls and clone size follow that table, whereas D and trimming were derived from the DNA. The sample has hundreds of thousands of clones on record, roughly 87% of them singletons. In total, the top ten clones hold approximately 2% of the sample.

Findings and caveats that apply to the study as a whole: Clinical and demographic metadata were provided uncurated, with the amount varying by source and participant.

V is shortened by 9 bases, J by 2 bases, and the region joining them spans 14 bases. The germline V gene provides CDR1 ENHRY and CDR2 SYGVKD. Including the terminal cysteine and phenylalanine, the CDR3 comprises 13 residues. Just CDR3 DNA is preserved here, 39 bases in frame from base 1. The TCR originated in a woman under 30 with acute COVID-19. Rearrangement joined TRBV10-3 to TRBJ2-7, with a tentative D gene TRBD1 over 6 matching bases. The sample consisted of PBMCs or T cells enriched from blood (not recorded which). The CDR3 region reads CAIASTGPYEQYF. The DNA sequence reads TGTGCCATAGCCAGCACAGGGCCCTACGAGCAGTACTTC.